A selection of T cell receptor beta chains follows, all from one sample in a study of cytomegalovirus exposure and HLA in healthy donors. Only in-frame clones appear in the TCRdb table, and some are missing; sequencing was by immunoSEQ multiplex PCR. The sample shows under 200,000 clones, under 80% of them seen only once. Sequencing was done on a sample of PBMCs. Receptors were obtained from a woman aged 25-40 years in good health and CMV-seronegative. Both conserved end residues are part of each CDR3. A D gene is named only where the DNA matches it firmly. Size tells how often a clone was seen (once, few, many) or the class of an expanded clone, and some rows leave it out.

J gene,clone size,D gene,V gene,CDR3 protein,CDR3 DNA
TRBJ2-3,.,TRBD1,TRBV30,CAWSVGQGSADTQYF,TGTGCCTGGAGTGTTGGACAGGGGAGCGCAGATACGCAGTATTTT
TRBJ2-3,.,TRBD1,TRBV5-1,CASSSGQGLTDTQYF,TGCGCCAGCAGCTCCGGACAGGGCTTGACCGATACGCAGTATTTT
TRBJ2-6,.,.,TRBV2,CASSGHIRLSGANVLTF,TGTGCCAGCAGTGGACATATCCGCCTCTCTGGGGCCAACGTCCTGACTTTC
TRBJ1-5,.,.,TRBV30,CAWSGAGINQPQHF,TGTGCCTGGAGTGGGGCAGGGATTAATCAGCCCCAGCATTTT
TRBJ2-7,many,.,TRBV10-3,CAISESMRQGYEQYF,TGTGCCATCAGTGAGTCGATGCGTCAGGGCTACGAGCAGTACTTC
TRBJ1-1,.,TRBD1,TRBV10-3,CAISESRPGGDTEAFF,TGTGCCATCAGTGAGTCAAGGCCAGGGGGCGATACTGAAGCTTTCTTT
TRBJ1-5,once,TRBD1,TRBV5-1,CASSLAGGGGGQPQHF,TGCGCCAGCAGCTTGGCCGGAGGGGGCGGAGGTCAGCCCCAGCATTTT
TRBJ2-7,.,TRBD2,TRBV18,CASSRGGADYEQYF,TGTGCCAGCTCCCGGGGGGGGGCAGATTACGAGCAGTACTTC
TRBJ1-2,.,.,TRBV5-1,CASSSGGGDYGYTF,TGCGCCAGCAGCTCTGGCGGAGGGGACTATGGCTACACCTTC
TRBJ1-1,.,.,TRBV15,CATSRGRLGNTEAFF,TGTGCCACCAGCAGAGGCAGGCTGGGGAACACTGAAGCTTTCTTT
TRBJ2-3,.,TRBD2,TRBV2,CASRLGGGRTDTQYF,TGTGCCAGCCGTCTCGGCGGGGGACGCACAGATACGCAGTATTTT
TRBJ2-2,.,.,TRBV2,CASMGRRAQTGELFF,TGTGCCAGCATGGGCCGGCGGGCTCAAACCGGGGAGCTGTTTTTT
TRBJ1-3,.,TRBD1,TRBV9,CASSVGQGRGNTIYF,TGTGCCAGCAGCGTCGGACAGGGGAGAGGAAACACCATATATTTT
TRBJ1-2,.,.,TRBV6-5,CASSYQGIYGYTF,TGTGCCAGCAGTTACCAGGGTATCTATGGCTACACCTTC
TRBJ2-5,.,.,TRBV5-4,CASSLVQGGGETQYF,TGTGCCAGCAGCTTGGTGCAGGGAGGGGGGGAGACCCAGTACTTC
TRBJ1-1,.,.,TRBV6-6,CASSYREGTEAFF,TGTGCCAGCAGTTACCGGGAAGGCACTGAAGCTTTCTTT
TRBJ1-3,.,TRBD1,TRBV19,CASGQGSFSGNTIYF,TGTGCCAGCGGACAGGGATCCTTCTCTGGAAACACCATATATTTT
TRBJ1-1,.,.,TRBV7-8,CASSLGQGGLGTEAFF,TGTGCCAGCAGCTTAGGCCAGGGAGGGTTGGGCACTGAAGCTTTCTTT
TRBJ1-1,.,.,TRBV27,CASSPRGPEEAFF,TGTGCCAGCAGTCCCCGAGGGCCGGAGGAAGCTTTCTTT
TRBJ1-4,.,TRBD1,TRBV2,CASGRTGENEKLFF,TGTGCCAGCGGAAGGACAGGGGAGAATGAAAAACTGTTTTTT
TRBJ1-2,.,TRBD1,TRBV4-1,CASSQRGQLEWGYTF,TGCGCCAGCAGCCAGAGGGGACAGCTTGAATGGGGCTACACCTTC
TRBJ2-1,.,.,TRBV19,CASSTSSSYNEQFF,TGTGCCAGTAGCACTTCTAGCTCCTACAATGAGCAGTTCTTC
TRBJ2-5,once,TRBD2,TRBV27,CASSPGLSGESETQYF,TGTGCCAGCAGCCCCGGGCTTAGCGGGGAGAGCGAGACCCAGTACTTC
TRBJ2-7,.,.,TRBV27,CASSSVGGANYEQYF,TGTGCCAGCAGTTCCGTGGGGGGGGCCAACTACGAGCAGTACTTC
TRBJ2-7,.,.,TRBV11-1,CASSLDGGEVYEQYF,TGTGCCAGCAGCTTAGACGGCGGGGAGGTCTACGAGCAGTACTTC
TRBJ1-1,.,TRBD1,TRBV10-2,CASGQGNTEAFF,TGCGCCAGCGGACAGGGGAACACTGAAGCTTTCTTT
TRBJ2-7,.,.,TRBV7-9,CASSLAFGGPSSYEQYF,TGTGCCAGCAGCTTAGCGTTCGGGGGACCGAGCTCCTACGAGCAGTACTTC
TRBJ2-3,.,TRBD1,TRBV6-7,CASSYRDRGSRLVPYTRWYPQYF,TGTGCCAGCAGCTACCGGGACAGGGGGTCCCGTTTAGTCCCGTATACCCGGTGGTATCCGCAGTATTTT
TRBJ2-2,.,.,TRBV5-4,CASSLKGVHTGELFF,TGTGCCAGCAGCTTGAAGGGGGTACACACCGGGGAGCTGTTTTTT
TRBJ1-1,.,.,TRBV6-4,CASSSQSGTEAFF,TGTGCCAGCAGTAGTCAGTCGGGGACTGAAGCTTTCTTT
TRBJ2-7,.,.,TRBV5-4,CASSLGGPTYEQYF,TGTGCCAGCAGCTTGGGTGGGCCCACCTACGAGCAGTACTTC
TRBJ2-7,.,TRBD1,TRBV7-2,CASSPTGVPYEQYF,TGTGCCAGCAGCCCGACAGGGGTTCCCTACGAGCAGTACTTC
TRBJ2-7,.,.,TRBV18,CASSPSTDNEQYF,TGTGCCAGCTCACCCTCAACAGATAACGAGCAGTACTTC
TRBJ1-1,.,.,TRBV7-2,CASSLGPADTEAFF,TGTGCCAGCAGCTTGGGTCCGGCGGACACTGAAGCTTTCTTT
TRBJ2-1,once,.,TRBV20-1,CSARGDNEQFF,TGCAGTGCTCGGGGAGACAATGAGCAGTTCTTC
TRBJ2-2,.,.,TRBV5-1,CASSLAVTNTGELFF,TGCGCCAGCAGCTTGGCAGTCACGAACACCGGGGAGCTGTTTTTT
TRBJ1-1,.,TRBD1,TRBV18,CASSPRQGWDTEAFF,TGTGCCAGCTCACCGAGACAGGGCTGGGACACTGAAGCTTTCTTT
TRBJ1-1,.,TRBD1,TRBV5-4,CASSTPGQGRNTEAFF,TGTGCCAGCAGCACCCCCGGACAGGGGAGAAACACTGAAGCTTTCTTT
TRBJ2-1,.,TRBD1,TRBV5-8,CASSSSIEAGGYNEQFF,TGTGCCAGCAGCTCGTCTATTGAAGCAGGGGGCTACAATGAGCAGTTCTTC
TRBJ1-5,few,TRBD1,TRBV10-2,CASSTTGTHQPQHF,TGCGCCAGCAGTACGACAGGGACACATCAGCCCCAGCATTTT
TRBJ1-6,.,.,TRBV5-6,CASSLQGWNSPLHF,TGTGCCAGCAGCTTGCAGGGATGGAATTCACCCCTCCACTTT
TRBJ1-1,few,TRBD1,TRBV11-3,CASSLDRGTTFF,TGTGCCAGCAGCTTGGACAGGGGGACGACTTTCTTT
TRBJ2-5,.,TRBD2,TRBV5-1,CASSSGGETQYF,TGCGCCAGCAGCTCGGGGGGGGAGACCCAGTACTTC
TRBJ1-3,.,.,TRBV4-2,CAGGDSGNTIYF,TGTGCCGGAGGGGACTCTGGAAACACCATATATTTT
TRBJ2-2,.,.,TRBV11-2,CASSPGGANTGELFF,TGTGCCAGCAGCCCCGGTGGAGCGAACACCGGGGAGCTGTTTTTT
TRBJ1-2,.,.,TRBV28,CASSLSARVSGYTF,TGTGCCAGCAGTTTATCCGCCAGGGTGTCCGGCTACACCTTC
TRBJ2-7,.,.,TRBV9,CASSVGWGAYEQYF,TGTGCCAGCAGCGTAGGGTGGGGGGCCTACGAGCAGTACTTC
TRBJ2-7,few,.,TRBV28,CATTEGALGGEQYF,TGTGCCACCACGGAGGGGGCGCTCGGGGGTGAGCAGTACTTC
TRBJ2-7,.,TRBD1,TRBV18,CASSQGTGGSYEQYF,TGTGCCAGCTCACAGGGGACAGGGGGATCCTACGAGCAGTACTTC